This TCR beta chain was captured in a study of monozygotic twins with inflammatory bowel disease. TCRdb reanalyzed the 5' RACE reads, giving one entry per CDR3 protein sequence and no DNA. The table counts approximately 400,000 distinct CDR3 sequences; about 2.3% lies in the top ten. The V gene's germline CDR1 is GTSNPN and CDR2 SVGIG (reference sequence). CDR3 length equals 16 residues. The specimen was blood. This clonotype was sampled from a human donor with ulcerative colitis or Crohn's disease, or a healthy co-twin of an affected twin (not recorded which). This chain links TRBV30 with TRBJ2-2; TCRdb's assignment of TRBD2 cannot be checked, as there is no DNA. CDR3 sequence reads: CAWSLLAGANTGELFF. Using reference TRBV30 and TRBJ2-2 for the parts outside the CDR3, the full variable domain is SQTIHQWPATLVQPVGSPLSLECTVEGTSNPNLYWYRQAAGRGLQLLFYSVGIGQISSEVPQNLSASRPQDRQFILSSKKLLLSDSGFYLCAWSLLAGANTGELFFGEGSRLTVL.